The next 25 T cell receptor beta chains were all read from a single sample in a study of cytomegalovirus exposure and HLA in healthy donors. The study ran its PCR with 60 Vbeta and 13 Jbeta primers. The data were produced by immunoSEQ multiplex PCR, yet TCRdb's version contains in-frame clones alone and is incomplete. The sample table sets out over 120,000 clones. Sequenced sample: PBMCs. The receptors were sampled from a male donor in good health and CMV-seronegative.

The CDR3 reads CASSVYGQGNYEQYF. CDR3 coding DNA: TGTGCCAGCAGTGTTTATGGACAGGGTAACTACGAGCAGTACTTC. The rearrangement joins TRBV6-1 to TRBJ2-7, with TRBD1 matching over 8 bases. With V trimmed by 4 bases and J by 3 bases, 8 bases remained unmatched. This CDR3 is built from 15 residues. Germline V CDR1 and CDR2: MNHNS, SASEGT.

This chain joins TRBV18 and TRBJ2-7, with 7 bases lining up with TRBD1. Per the germline V gene, CDR1 is KGHSH and CDR2 is LQKENI. The CDR3 consists of 12 residues. V lost 6 bases and J lost 4; bases outside the gene matches: 3. The CDR3 DNA sequence: TGTGCCAGCTCGCCGACAGGGTACGAGCAGTACTTC. Translated: CASSPTGYEQYF.

V usage is TRBV7-7 and J usage is TRBJ2-2; 7 nucleotides match TRBD1. V trimming: 2 bases; J trimming: 3 bases; junction bases outside the gene matches: 3. Per the germline V gene, CDR1 is SSHAT and CDR2 is FNYEAQ (reference sequence). The CDR3 length is 15 residues. The CDR3 DNA reads TGTGCCAGCAGCTTAAAGGGGGCGGACACCGGGGAGCTGTTTTTT. Protein sequence: CASSLKGADTGELFF.

The chain links TRBV29-1 to TRBJ2-1, with 11 bases identical to TRBD2. J was trimmed by 5 bases and V by 4 bases; bases with no gene match: 1. CDR1 SQVTM and CDR2 ANQGSEA come from the germline V gene. The CDR3 consists of 13 residues. The CDR3 spells CSVGLAGNNEQFF. For the CDR3, the DNA is TGCAGCGTTGGACTAGCGGGGAACAATGAGCAGTTCTTC.

In regard to this clone: The junction differs from germline at one of its ends, possibly a read error. V and J are TRBV29-1 and TRBJ1-1, with D uncertain. This CDR3 is built from 13 residues. Germline CDR1 reads SQVTM; CDR2 reads ANQGSEA. The CDR3 is CSVAERTNTEVFF. DNA of the CDR3: TGCAGCGTGGCCGAGCGCACGAACACTGAAGTTTTCTTT.

The V and J genes are TRBV28 and TRBJ1-1; D is uncertain. Germline V lookup: CDR1 MDHEN, CDR2 SYDVKM. The CDR3 loop spans 14 amino acids. V was cut by 3 bases and J by 6 bases, with 14 bases left in between. CDR3 sequence reads: CASSLVGGGPEAFF. The CDR3 DNA follows: TGTGCCAGCAGTTTGGTTGGTGGAGGGCCTGAAGCTTTCTTT.

This sequence joins TRBV7-8 and TRBJ1-5; D may be TRBD1 (6 bases). This CDR3 region has 16 residues. Trimming took 3 bases from V and 5 from J, leaving 17 bases between them. Looked up from germline, CDR1 is SGHVS and CDR2 is FQNEAQ. The chain's CDR3 is CASSFALRGWDQPQHF. DNA of the CDR3: TGTGCCAGCAGCTTCGCTTTAAGGGGGTGGGATCAGCCCCAGCATTTT.

The V and J genes are TRBV28 and TRBJ1-5, with unresolved D. This CDR3 has 13 residues. CDR1 and CDR2 (germline): MDHEN, SYDVKM. V lost 2 bases and J lost 4, with 6 bases in between. CDR3 protein: CASSLPLNQPQHF. The DNA for the CDR3 is TGTGCCAGCAGTTTACCCTTAAATCAGCCCCAGCATTTT.

This sequence joins TRBV5-6 and TRBJ2-7; the match to TRBD2 covers 10 bases. The length of the CDR3 is 15 residues. Germline CDR1 is SGHDT and CDR2 is YYEEEE. The V segment lost 2 bases and the J segment 3 bases; nucleotides outside the gene matches: 5. The CDR3 bases are TGTGCCAGCAGCTTACGGACTAGCGGCTTCTACGAGCAGTACTTC. This gives the protein CASSLRTSGFYEQYF.

This chain joins TRBV7-6 and TRBJ1-6; the D is unclear. The CDR3 runs to 18 residues. The germline CDR1 and CDR2 sequences are SGHVS and FNYEAQ. Trimming stripped 2 bases from V and 9 bases from J, with 23 bases between. The CDR3 here is CASSLRHSRADNGSPLHF. The CDR3 DNA follows: TGTGCCAGCAGCTTAAGGCACAGCCGAGCTGATAACGGTTCACCCCTCCACTTT. The full variable domain, rest sourced from reference TRBV7-6 and TRBJ1-6, is GAGVSQSPRYKVTKRGQDVALRCDPISGHVSLYWYRQALGQGPEFLTYFNYEAQQDKSGLPNDRFSAERPEGSISTLTIQRTEQRDSAMYRCASSLRHSRADNGSPLHFGNGTRLTVT.

CDR3: CASSPPGLEETQYF. CDR3 nucleotide sequence: TGTGCCAGCAGTCCACCGGGGTTGGAGGAGACCCAGTACTTC. The V call is TRBV5-8, the J call TRBJ2-5; tentative D call: TRBD2 (5 bases). Germline V gene data show CDR1 as SGHTS and CDR2 as YDEGEE. CDR3 length: 14 amino acids. Trimming took off 5 bases at V and 5 bases at J, with 16 bases between the two ends. The full variable domain, completed using reference TRBV5-8 and TRBJ2-5, is EAGVTQSPTHLIKTRGQQATLRCSPISGHTSVYWYQQALGLGLQFLLWYDEGEERNRGNFPPRFSGRQFPNYSSELNVNALELEDSALYLCASSPPGLEETQYFGPGTRLLVL.

The rearrangement uses TRBV25-1 and TRBJ2-7; possibly TRBD1 for D (5 bases). This CDR3 spans 12 amino acids. With 7 bases removed from V and 1 base from J, the gap between germline ends came to 8 bases. Germline V CDR1 and CDR2: MGHDK, SYGVNS. The CDR3 is CASKQGSYEQYF. CDR3 coding DNA: TGTGCCAGCAAGCAGGGTTCCTACGAGCAGTACTTC.

This chain connects TRBV28 to TRBJ2-7; TRBD2 matches at 7 bases. The CDR3 is 14 residues long. The V and J ends lost 6 bases and 2 bases, in that order; junction bases with no gene match: 7. Germline V gene data show CDR1 as MDHEN and CDR2 as SYDVKM. Here the CDR3 DNA reads TGTGCCAGCAGCCGACCCCGGGAGGCCTACGAGCAGTACTTC. Translated: CASSRPREAYEQYF.

This chain connects TRBV19 to TRBJ2-7, with TRBD1 matching 8 bases. V was clipped by 3 bases and J by 2 bases; unmatched bases: 6. Germline V CDR1 and CDR2: LNHDA, SQIVND (reference sequence). The CDR3 has 15 residues. In DNA form, the CDR3 reads TGTGCCAGTAGTATGGTCTGGACAGGGCCCTACGAGCAGTACTTC. It yields the protein CASSMVWTGPYEQYF. Based on the CDR3 plus reference TRBV19 and TRBJ2-7, the full variable domain is DGGITQSPKYLFRKEGQNVTLSCEQNLNHDAMYWYRQDPGQGLRLIYYSQIVNDFQKGDIAEGYSVSREKKESFPLTVTSAQKNPTAFYLCASSMVWTGPYEQYFGPGTRLTVT.

V and J are TRBV25-1 and TRBJ1-2; D unclear. The germline gives CDR1 MGHDK, CDR2 SYGVNS. The CDR3 loop spans 14 amino acids. Deletions cut 0 bases from V and 4 bases from J, with 9 bases between. The CDR3 loop reads CASSEYLWPYGYTF. CDR3 sequence (DNA): TGTGCCAGCAGTGAATATTTATGGCCCTATGGCTACACCTTC.

This chain joins TRBV18 and TRBJ2-7; 7 nucleotides agree with TRBD2. The germline V gene encodes CDR1 KGHSH and CDR2 LQKENI. The V segment lost 6 bases and the J segment 6 bases; nucleotides outside the gene matches: 14. This CDR3 region has 15 residues. CDR3 in amino acids: CASSQVRAPGGEQYF. In DNA form, the CDR3 reads TGTGCCAGCTCCCAGGTGAGGGCGCCGGGAGGCGAGCAGTACTTC.

The V gene is TRBV18, the J gene TRBJ1-4; 8 positions match TRBD1. This CDR3 has 17 amino acids. The V gene end was trimmed by 4 bases and the J gene end by 8 bases; junction bases not matched to a gene: 15. CDR1 and CDR2 from the germline V gene are KGHSH and LQKENI. CDR3 in DNA: TGTGCCAGCTCACTATCTGCGGTCCAGGGGGCCGACGAAAAACTGTTTTTT. It translates to CASSLSAVQGADEKLFF.

By frequency, this clone is medium-sized. The rearrangement joins TRBV4-3 to TRBJ1-1; 9 nucleotides agree with TRBD1. The length of the CDR3 is 15 residues. In germline, CDR1 is LGHNA, CDR2 YSLEER. Trimming cost V 4 bases and J 1 base; bases outside gene matches: 4. CDR3 DNA sequence: TGCGCCAGCAGCCTTGGACAGGGGCCGAACACTGAAGCTTTCTTT. Residues: CASSLGQGPNTEAFF.

On this clone: Other DNA variants within this sample encode the same CDR3. The chain combines TRBV5-1 with TRBJ1-1; TRBD1 is a possible D gene (5 bases). CDR3 length: 13 residues. Trimming pared 0 bases from V and 5 bases from J, leaving 8 bases between. Germline V gene lookup returns CDR1 SGHRS and CDR2 YFSETQ. CDR3 protein: CASSLVSGTEAFF. The CDR3 DNA reads as TGCGCCAGCAGCTTGGTATCAGGGACTGAAGCTTTCTTT.

The V gene is TRBV15, the J gene TRBJ2-5, with 12 bases aligning to TRBD1. The CDR3 loop spans 18 amino acids. Germline CDR1 reads LNHNV; CDR2 reads YYDKDF (reference sequence). V trimming: 0 bases; J trimming: 3 bases; junction bases outside the gene matches: 8. The CDR3 is CATSRDLVGTGGEETQYF. DNA for the CDR3: TGTGCCACCAGCAGAGATCTGGTCGGGACAGGGGGCGAAGAGACCCAGTACTTC.

This chain joins TRBV6-6 and TRBJ1-5; no definite D call. Deletions cut 2 bases from V and 2 bases from J, with 10 bases between. This CDR3 comprises 15 residues. Germline V gene lookup returns CDR1 MNHNY and CDR2 SVGAGI (reference sequence). Here the CDR3 reads CASSYGLAGNQPQHF. The CDR3 nucleotides are TGTGCCAGCAGTTACGGACTTGCTGGCAATCAGCCCCAGCATTTT.

This rearrangement joins TRBV15 to TRBJ2-1; TRBD2 aligns across 11 bases. The CDR3 has 16 residues. The germline V gene has CDR1 LNHNV and CDR2 YYDKDF (reference sequence). The trim removed 5 bases at V and 2 bases at J, leaving 5 bases unmatched. CDR3: CATSGSSGRPYNEQFF. For the CDR3, the DNA is TGTGCCACCAGCGGATCTAGCGGGAGGCCCTACAATGAGCAGTTCTTC.

The V and J genes are TRBV18 and TRBJ1-2; a weak D match, TRBD1 (6 bases). The CDR3 loop spans 13 amino acids. CDR1 is KGHSH and CDR2 is LQKENI in the germline V gene. V shed 5 bases and J shed 6 bases, with 13 bases lying between them. CDR3 bases: TGTGCCAGCTCATTGGACAGTCAAGATGGCTACACCTTC. Its protein product is CASSLDSQDGYTF.

Regarding this clone: Other DNA sequences in this specimen translate into the identical CDR3. The gene calls are TRBV19 and TRBJ1-2, with D possibly matching TRBD1 (5 bases). Trimming took off 3 bases at V and 0 bases at J, with 8 bases between the two ends. The CDR3 sequence is 14 residues long. Per germline, CDR1 LNHDA and CDR2 SQIVND (reference sequence). The CDR3 DNA follows: TGTGCCAGTAGTATCCGACAGACTAACTATGGCTACACCTTC. Its translation: CASSIRQTNYGYTF.

The V and J genes are TRBV6-5 and TRBJ1-2, with D unclear. This CDR3 region has 13 residues. CDR1 is MNHEY and CDR2 is SVGAGI in the germline V gene. Trimming removed 5 bases at V and 2 bases at J, with 9 bases between. The CDR3 loop reads CASSPGVNYGYTF. The CDR3 DNA reads as TGTGCCAGCAGTCCCGGGGTCAACTATGGCTACACCTTC.